The present entry profiles one T cell receptor (beta chain) with its context. Its target is unknown. Attached unique molecular identifiers marked individual cDNA molecules. A single record per CDR3 protein comes from TCRdb applying MiXCR to the 5' RACE reads. The sample lists about 60,000 distinct CDR3 sequences, over 10% occurring once. The data derive from a study of early T cells in non-severe SARS-CoV-2 infection. Regarding the study as a whole: A preference for anti-spike CD8 responses marked VDJdb matching, which missed private and CD4 specificities.

The sample comprised whole blood. This TCR derives from an adult who was a healthcare worker with PCR-confirmed SARS-CoV-2 infection or an uninfected control (not recorded which).

The CDR3 protein is CSARPGFRHEQFF. The CDR3 DNA sequence: TGCAGTGCGAGACCGGGGTTTCGGCATGAGCAGTTCTTC. This chain joins TRBV20-1 and TRBJ2-1; the D gene is possibly TRBD2 (5 bases). V lost 6 bases, J lost 8 bases, and 17 bases lay in between. The CDR3 is made up of 13 amino acids. Germline V gives CDR1 DFQATT, CDR2 SNEGSKA (reference sequence).